These 18 T cell receptor beta chains share one sample of origin, sequenced in a study of OX40 agonist ivuxolimab in advanced cancers. TCRdb keeps only in-frame clones here, not all; method: immunoSEQ multiplex PCR. The table has 90,000 or so clones, roughly 90% seen once. This specimen was CD4+ or CD8+ T cells sorted from blood, taken in a trial of the OX40 agonist ivuxolimab. These receptors came from an adult with an advanced solid tumor such as melanoma, head and neck, liver or kidney cancer.

The CDR3 here is CASSSLAGGYEQYF. CDR3 nucleotide sequence: TGTGCCAGCAGTTCCCTAGCGGGAGGGTACGAGCAGTACTTC. The J gene is TRBJ2-7, the V gene TRBV6-5, with 12 bases aligning to TRBD2. This CDR3 region has 14 residues. J was trimmed by 4 bases and V by 4 bases; bases with no gene match: 2. The germline V gene has CDR1 MNHEY and CDR2 SVGAGI.

This clone was recorded only once. The chain is built from TRBV7-2 and TRBJ2-2; D is possibly TRBD2 (7 bases). Trimming left V 8 bases short and J 7 bases short, with 17 bases between. The CDR3 contains 14 residues. Germline CDR1 and CDR2: SGHTA and FQGNSA. CDR3 nucleotides: TGTGCCAGCTGTCCGGCGGGGGCTGGCGGGGAGCTGTTTTTT. This sequence encodes CASCPAGAGGELFF.

This chain connects TRBV11-2 to TRBJ2-7, with D tentatively TRBD1 or TRBD2 (5 bases each). This CDR3 is 15 amino acids long. Trimming removed 1 base at V and 0 bases at J, with 10 bases between. The V gene's germline CDR1 is SGHAT and CDR2 FQNNGV. The CDR3 region is CASSLAGTVSYEQYF. The CDR3 nucleotides are TGTGCCAGCAGCTTAGCAGGGACGGTCTCCTACGAGCAGTACTTC.

The chain joins TRBV18 to TRBJ1-3; D is uncertain. Germline lookup yields CDR1 KGHSH and CDR2 LQKENI. The CDR3 has 17 residues. V was cut by 3 bases and J by 0 bases, with 15 bases left in between. DNA for the CDR3: TGTGCCAGCTCACCCTCTAGGACGGCGAGCTCTGGAAACACCATATATTTT. Translation: CASSPSRTASSGNTIYF.

The chain links TRBV11-2 to TRBJ1-2; 7 nucleotides align to TRBD1. J was trimmed by 7 bases and V by 5 bases; bases with no gene match: 13. Germline CDR1 is SGHAT and CDR2 is FQNNGV. The CDR3 contains 15 residues. CDR3 nucleotide sequence: TGTGCCAGCAGCCGAGGGGGCCCGAGGGCTGCTGGCTACACCTTC. It codes for CASSRGGPRAAGYTF.

The chain recombines TRBV29-1 with TRBJ2-2, with D uncertain. The V end lost 2 bases, the J end lost 5 bases, and 12 bases lay between the germline ends. This CDR3 is 14 amino acids long. Germline V lookup: CDR1 SQVTM, CDR2 ANQGSEA. This CDR3 is CSVEREPRTGELFF. CDR3 coding DNA: TGCAGCGTTGAAAGGGAACCGAGGACCGGGGAGCTGTTTTTT.

V usage is TRBV27 and J usage is TRBJ2-7; TRBD2 aligns across 8 bases. Trimming cost V 4 bases and J 2 bases; bases outside gene matches: 4. The germline V gene encodes CDR1 MNHEY and CDR2 SMNVEV (reference sequence). CDR3 length equals 14 residues. CDR3 in amino acids: CASSSTSATYEQYF. CDR3 in DNA: TGTGCCAGCAGTTCGACTAGCGCCACCTACGAGCAGTACTTC.

The rearrangement links TRBV19 to TRBJ2-5, with 10 bases matching TRBD2. The J call may be wrong; the DNA end is better matched by TRBJ2-7. The CDR3 runs 16 residues. Looked up from germline, CDR1 is LNHDA and CDR2 is SQIVND (reference sequence). The DNA of the CDR3 is TGTGCCAGTAGTCCGAGGACTAGCGGCCTGTCCTACGAGCAGTACTTC. Translation: CASSPRTSGLSYEQYF.

The chain is built from TRBV29-1 and TRBJ1-1; maybe TRBD1 (5 bases). The CDR3 has 14 residues. CDR1 and CDR2 from the germline V gene are SQVTM and ANQGSEA. Between the trimmed V and J ends, which lost 4 bases and 1 base, there was a span of 13 bases. The CDR3 spells CSVGEGRTNTEAFF. Written as DNA, the CDR3 is TGCAGCGTTGGAGAGGGGCGGACGAACACTGAAGCTTTCTTT. Variable domain in full (rest from reference TRBV29-1 and TRBJ1-1): SAVISQKPSRDICQRGTSLTIQCQVDSQVTMMFWYRQQPGQSLTLIATANQGSEATYESGFVIDKFPISRPNLTFSTLTVSNMSPEDSSIYLCSVGEGRTNTEAFFGQGTRLTVV.

The chain carries TRBV7-9 and TRBJ2-1; a possible D gene is TRBD2 (5 bases). Trimming removed 5 bases from V and 6 bases from J, with 17 bases in between. Germline V gene lookup returns CDR1 SEHNR and CDR2 FQNEAQ (reference sequence). The CDR3 is made up of 15 amino acids. This chain's CDR3 is CASSLPGAGVNEQFF. The CDR3 DNA reads as TGTGCCAGCAGCCTCCCCGGCGCGGGTGTCAATGAGCAGTTCTTC.

This chain connects TRBV11-3 to TRBJ1-1, with D possibly being TRBD1 (5 bases). Germline CDR1 and CDR2: SGHNT and YENEEA. CDR3 length equals 17 residues. With 5 bases removed from V and 1 base from J, the gap between germline ends came to 20 bases. The CDR3 DNA sequence: TGTGCCAGCAGCCGACGGATTATTCGGGGCACGAACACTGAAGCTTTCTTT. This translates into CASSRRIIRGTNTEAFF.

This clone was counted a single time. The gene calls are TRBV29-1 and TRBJ2-1; 9 bases are shared with TRBD2. The germline V gene has CDR1 SQVTM and CDR2 ANQGSEA. This CDR3 is built from 15 residues. The J segment lost 6 bases and the V segment lost 4 bases, leaving 10 bases of the junction unmatched. CDR3 residues: CSVAVTSGERNEQFF. The CDR3 DNA follows: TGCAGCGTTGCGGTGACTAGCGGTGAACGCAATGAGCAGTTCTTC.

The chain recombines TRBV4-1 with TRBJ2-7, with TRBD1 matching over 8 bases. This CDR3 has 15 amino acids. V dropped 7 bases and J dropped 6; count of bases not matched to a gene: 14. The germline gives CDR1 MGHRA, CDR2 YSYEKL. The CDR3 sequence is CASKKEGGTGGEQYF. Here the CDR3 DNA reads TGCGCCAGCAAGAAAGAGGGGGGAACAGGGGGCGAGCAGTACTTC.

V gene TRBV7-9 combines with J gene TRBJ1-1; D remains unclear. CDR3 size: 15 residues. Per germline, CDR1 SEHNR and CDR2 FQNEAQ (reference sequence). Deletions cut 0 bases from V and 1 base from J, with 9 bases between. CDR3 sequence reads: CASSLAEIANTEAFF. The CDR3 nucleotides read TGTGCCAGCAGCTTAGCGGAAATAGCGAACACTGAAGCTTTCTTT.

The rearrangement joins TRBV5-1 to TRBJ2-5, with a possible D match to TRBD2 (6 bases). Per germline, CDR1 SGHRS and CDR2 YFSETQ. The CDR3 runs to 16 residues. Deletions cut 0 bases from V and 2 bases from J, with 14 bases between. In DNA, the CDR3 is TGCGCCAGCAGCTTGGGTGGAGAAGGAGGGCAAGAGACCCAGTACTTC. As protein: CASSLGGEGGQETQYF.

The chain recombines TRBV29-1 with TRBJ1-1; D not certain. CDR3 length equals 14 residues. The germline V and J ends were trimmed by 4 bases and 1 base, with 13 bases remaining between them. The germline gives CDR1 SQVTM, CDR2 ANQGSEA. The CDR3 DNA reads as TGCAGCGTTGGAGTCGGCAGCCCGAACACTGAAGCTTTCTTT. It encodes CSVGVGSPNTEAFF.

This chain uses TRBV6-1 with TRBJ2-3; D possibly uses TRBD1 or TRBD2 (5 bases each). CDR1 and CDR2 from the germline V gene are MNHNS and SASEGT. The ends were cut back, 6 bases at V and 5 bases at J, with 9 bases in the middle. The CDR3 runs 12 residues. This chain's CDR3 is CASRGTGDTQYF. Here the CDR3 DNA reads TGTGCCAGCAGGGGGACGGGAGATACGCAGTATTTT.

The chain carries TRBV7-3 and TRBJ1-2; perhaps TRBD1 as D (6 bases). Per the germline V gene, CDR1 is SGHTA and CDR2 is FQGTGA. The germline V and J ends were trimmed by 1 base and 0 bases, with 6 bases remaining between them. The CDR3 runs 14 residues. The CDR3 DNA follows: TGTGCCAGCAGCTTAAGGACAGCTAACTATGGCTACACCTTC. This encodes CASSLRTANYGYTF.